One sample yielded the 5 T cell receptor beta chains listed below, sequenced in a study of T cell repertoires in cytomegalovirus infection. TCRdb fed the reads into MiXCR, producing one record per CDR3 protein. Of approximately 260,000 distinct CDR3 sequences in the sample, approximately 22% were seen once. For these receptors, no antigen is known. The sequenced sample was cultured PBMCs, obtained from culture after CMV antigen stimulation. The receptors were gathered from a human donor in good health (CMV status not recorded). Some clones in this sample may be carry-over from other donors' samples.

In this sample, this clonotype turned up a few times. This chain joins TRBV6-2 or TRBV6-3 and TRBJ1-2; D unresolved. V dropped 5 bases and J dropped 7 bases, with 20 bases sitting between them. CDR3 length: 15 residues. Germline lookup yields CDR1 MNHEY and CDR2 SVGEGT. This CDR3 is CASSQDTLRVVGYTF. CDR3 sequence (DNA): TGTGCCAGCAGTCAAGACACCCTCCGGGTGGTTGGCTACACCTTC.

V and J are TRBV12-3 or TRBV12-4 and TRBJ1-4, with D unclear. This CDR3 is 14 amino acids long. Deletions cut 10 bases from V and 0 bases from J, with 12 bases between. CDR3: CAISTFSTNEKLFF. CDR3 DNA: TGTGCCATCTCGACTTTTTCAACTAATGAAAAACTGTTTTTT.

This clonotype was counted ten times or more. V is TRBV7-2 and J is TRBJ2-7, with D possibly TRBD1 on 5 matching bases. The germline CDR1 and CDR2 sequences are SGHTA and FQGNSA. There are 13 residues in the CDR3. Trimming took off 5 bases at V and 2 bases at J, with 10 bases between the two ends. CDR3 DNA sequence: TGTGCCAGCAGCCAGGGTCCTGCCTACGAGCAGTACGTC. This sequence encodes CASSQGPAYEQYV.

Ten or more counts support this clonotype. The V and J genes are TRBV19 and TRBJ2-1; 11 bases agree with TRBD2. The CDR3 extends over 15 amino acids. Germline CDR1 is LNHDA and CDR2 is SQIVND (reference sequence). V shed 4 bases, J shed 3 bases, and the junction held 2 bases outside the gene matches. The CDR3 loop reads CASSTGTSGYNEQFF. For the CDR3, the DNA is TGTGCCAGTAGTACCGGGACTAGCGGCTACAATGAGCAGTTCTTC.

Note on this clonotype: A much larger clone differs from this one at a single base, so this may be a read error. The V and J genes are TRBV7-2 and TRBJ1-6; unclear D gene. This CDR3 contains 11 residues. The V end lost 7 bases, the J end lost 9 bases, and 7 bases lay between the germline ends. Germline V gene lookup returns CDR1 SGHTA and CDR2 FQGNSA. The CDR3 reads CASKAISPLHF. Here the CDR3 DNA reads TGTGCCAGCAAGGCAATTTCACCCCTCCACTTT. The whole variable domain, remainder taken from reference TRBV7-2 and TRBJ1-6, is GAGVSQSPSNKVTEKGKDVELRCDPISGHTALYWYRQSLGQGLEFLIYFQGNSAPDKSGLPSDRFSAERTGGSVSTLTIQRTQQEDSAVYLCASKAISPLHFGNGTRLTVT.